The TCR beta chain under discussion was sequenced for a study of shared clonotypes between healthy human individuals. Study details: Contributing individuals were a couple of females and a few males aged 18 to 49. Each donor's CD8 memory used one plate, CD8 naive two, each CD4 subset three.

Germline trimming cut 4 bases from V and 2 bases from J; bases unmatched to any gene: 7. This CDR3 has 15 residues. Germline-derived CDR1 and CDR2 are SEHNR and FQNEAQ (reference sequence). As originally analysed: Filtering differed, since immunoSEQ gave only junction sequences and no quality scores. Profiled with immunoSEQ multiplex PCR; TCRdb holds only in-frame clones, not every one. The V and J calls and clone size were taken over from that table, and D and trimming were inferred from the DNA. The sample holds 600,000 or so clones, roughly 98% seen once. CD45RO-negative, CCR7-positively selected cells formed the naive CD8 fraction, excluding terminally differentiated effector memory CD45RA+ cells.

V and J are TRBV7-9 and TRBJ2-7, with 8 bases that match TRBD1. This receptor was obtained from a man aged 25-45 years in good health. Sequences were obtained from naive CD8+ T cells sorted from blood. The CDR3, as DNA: TGTGCCAGCAGCTCCCCGTTGGGACAGGCCTACGAGCAGTACTTC. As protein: CASSSPLGQAYEQYF.